Listed here is a single T cell receptor (beta chain). Measured with immunoSEQ multiplex PCR; TCRdb has only the in-frame clones, and not every one. The data hold some 81,000 clones, with approximately 86% observed a single time. This specimen comes from a study of OX40 agonist ivuxolimab in advanced cancers. On the study more broadly: One hepatocellular carcinoma and two cutaneous melanoma patients partially responded.

Trimming stripped 4 bases from V and 2 bases from J, with 15 bases between. Germline CDR1 is SQVTM and CDR2 is ANQGSEA. The CDR3 spans 14 residues. The input for sequencing was CD4+ or CD8+ T cells sorted from blood, taken in a trial of the OX40 agonist ivuxolimab. The chain joins TRBV29-1 to TRBJ2-7, with D possibly matching TRBD1 (5 bases). The sequence was collected from an adult with an advanced solid tumor such as melanoma, head and neck, liver or kidney cancer. This CDR3 is CSVVRSGQAYEQYF. DNA for the CDR3: TGCAGCGTTGTTCGCTCAGGGCAGGCCTACGAGCAGTACTTC.